This TCR beta chain was captured by sequencing in a study of radiation and T cells in renal cell carcinoma (dated by TCRdb to between 2020 and 2021). Notes on the research overall: In total, 50 or so samples underwent TCR beta sequencing: approximately 25 tumors plus 27 peripheral blood samples. A total of roughly 4 million unique CDR3 nucleotide sequences, encoding roughly 3,000,000 unique CDR3 amino acid sequences, were found across all 50 or so samples.

The germline V gene (reference sequence) supplies CDR1 SGHNT and CDR2 YYREEE. Trimming takes 4 bases from V and 1 base from J, and the germline ends sit 11 bases apart. The CDR3 runs 15 amino acids, cysteine and phenylalanine included. Solely the CDR3 DNA is kept, with 45 bases framed from the first base. TCR beta libraries were generated from genomic DNA with the immunoSEQ kit, following the manufacturer's recommendations. For library preparation, a first multiplex PCR was performed with proprietary primers, followed by a second PCR in which unique barcodes were added, and bead cleanups were performed after each round. A kit-provided positive control reaction and a negative control reaction were included in every sample batch. The final libraries were assessed on an Agilent 4200 TapeStation D1000 ScreenTape, pooled by volume, and quantified by qPCR. Sequencing was performed on an Illumina NextSeq500 using a MidOutput 150-cycle cartridge, with 156 Read1 cycles, 15 Index1 cycles, and the kit custom primers. The pooled library was loaded at 0.75 to 1 pM, with a roughly 18% PhiX control spiked in. As for the original processing: Vendor-processed data were analyzed in R, with a clonotype defined as all T cells sharing the same CDR3 nucleotide sequence. For clone abundance analyses, frequencies were normalized to the 10,000 most abundant clones in each sample. Public T cell clones, which averaged fewer than five per sample, were removed prior to analysis. ImmunoMap was used for dominant motif analysis with the PAM10 matrix, a gap penalty of 30, and a homology threshold of 0.3, and any motif reaching a cumulative frequency of at least 0.01 was considered dominant. TCRdb holds this immuneACCESS table with in-frame rearrangements only. Some clones are missing; in checked studies, unresolved V genes explain under half, and the rest has no known cause. For V, J and clone size, that table is used; D and trimming come from the DNA. In all, the sample holds about 10,000 clones, and roughly three fifths of those were seen once. The biggest ten clones account for roughly 10% of the sample.

The paper's findings and limits, for the study overall: Compared with control tumors, irradiated tumors had a greater number of dominant CDR3 motifs, and these motifs made up a bigger portion of the repertoire. Because only small tumor regions of approximately 1 g were available, intratumoral heterogeneity was not captured. Effects of radiation dose or scheduling on the TCR repertoire could not be addressed with the single-armed trial design. TCR clonality was higher in irradiated tumors than in controls, as the top 100 clonotypes made up an average of roughly 54% of the repertoire in irradiated tumors compared with roughly 43% in nephrectomy-only tumors.

The time point tag for this specimen amounts to: tumor resected at nephrectomy. Interpreted using the paper, the treatment or condition label stands for: treatment-naive control, cytoreductive nephrectomy. Control tumors came from treatment-naive renal cell carcinoma patients who underwent cytoreductive nephrectomy without prior radiation. All patients had renal cell carcinoma with clear cell pathology. Control tumors used for TCR sequencing were obtained from several females and roughly twelve males (median age about 50 years, range 40 to 82) and were resected from about 2010 to 2014. Tumor processing involved mechanical dissociation, digestion with collagenase/hyaluronidase at 37 degrees C, handling in gentleMACS C tubes, and storage in liquid nitrogen. The QIAamp DNA Blood Mini Kit (Qiagen) was used to prepare genomic DNA for TCR sequencing. The analyses included just those samples that passed every quality control check.

In this sample, this clone turned up a few times. This receptor's antigen is unknown. Base qualities are not recorded, but no much larger clone differs from it by a single base. The specimen was tumor tissue, collected from a patient whose treatment was nephrectomy without radiotherapy. The receptor was isolated from a man aged 40-50 years with renal cell carcinoma. The rearranged segments are TRBV5-4 and TRBJ2-2, with the D call perhaps TRBD1 or TRBD2, each one matching 5 bases. The CDR3 sequence is CASSGGRENTGELFF. The nucleotides are TGTGCCAGCAGCGGGGGACGCGAGAACACCGGGGAGCTGTTTTTT.